The clone carrying this T cell receptor (beta chain) is a singleton in its sample. The data were obtained in a study of blood T cell repertoires in COVID-19. Study overall: COVID-19 samples from acute and convalescent phases originated in the United States, Italy and Spain. From T cells, B-cell-depleted T cells, or PBMCs came the material, which was cDNA or gDNA.

Authors' processing steps: The authors estimated nucleated cell counts from reference gene primer amplification. Only in-frame clones appear in the TCRdb table, and some are missing; sequencing was by immunoSEQ multiplex PCR. The V and J calls and clone size come from that table; D and trimming were worked out from the DNA. The sample includes around 140,000 clones, approximately 90% of them seen just once. Germline lookup yields CDR1 KGHSH and CDR2 LQKENI. The CDR3 is 17 amino acids. The ends were cut back, 5 bases at V and 0 bases at J, with 17 bases in the middle. What was sequenced was peripheral blood. This rearrangement joins TRBV18 to TRBJ2-1; possibly TRBD2 for D (5 bases). The receptor was derived from a man in his sixties with active or convalescent COVID-19. The CDR3 bases are TGTGCCAGCTCATTGAATAGGCCGGGGAGCTCCTACAATGAGCAGTTCTTC. Translated: CASSLNRPGSSYNEQFF.